This T cell receptor (beta chain) is from a study of T cells in Graves' hyperthyroidism and ophthalmopathy. The CDR3 spans 14 residues. After removal of 1 base from V and 7 bases from J, the junction contained 4 bases not matched to a gene. CDR1 and CDR2 from the germline V gene are SGHTA and FQGNSA. Across 18 months, stable Graves' hyperthyroidism was marked by no progression to ophthalmopathy. RNA transcripts yielded amplified TCR beta CDR3 regions. Initially, a first-round RT-PCR of the TCR CDR3 employed the HTBI primer set. MiXCR, run by TCRdb on the multiplex PCR reads, gives a single entry per CDR3 protein. The sample has 500,000 to 600,000 distinct CDR3 sequences, 16% seen once. This clonotype was observed at least ten times.

This clonotype was obtained from a woman under 30 with Graves' hyperthyroidism. This rearrangement joins TRBV7-2 to TRBJ2-7; 10 nucleotides align to TRBD1. Sequenced material: blood. The CDR3 here is CASSLGDRGSEQYF. The CDR3 DNA sequence: TGTGCCAGCAGCTTAGGGGACAGGGGTAGTGAGCAGTACTTC.